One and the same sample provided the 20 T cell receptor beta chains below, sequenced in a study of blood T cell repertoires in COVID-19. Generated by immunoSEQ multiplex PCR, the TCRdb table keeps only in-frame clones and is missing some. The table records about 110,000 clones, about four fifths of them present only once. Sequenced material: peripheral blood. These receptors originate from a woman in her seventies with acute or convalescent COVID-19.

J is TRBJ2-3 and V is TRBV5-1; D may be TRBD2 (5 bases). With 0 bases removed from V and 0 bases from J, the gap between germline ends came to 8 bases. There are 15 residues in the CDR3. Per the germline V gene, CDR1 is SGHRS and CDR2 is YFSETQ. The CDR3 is CASSLDGGSTDTQYF. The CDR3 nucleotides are TGCGCCAGCAGCTTGGACGGCGGGAGCACAGATACGCAGTATTTT.

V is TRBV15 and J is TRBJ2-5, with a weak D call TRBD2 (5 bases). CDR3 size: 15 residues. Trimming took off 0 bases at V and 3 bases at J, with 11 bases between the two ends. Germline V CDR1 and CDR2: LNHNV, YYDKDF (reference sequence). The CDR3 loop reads CATSRDRTGKETQYF. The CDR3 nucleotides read TGTGCCACCAGCAGAGATAGGACGGGGAAAGAGACCCAGTACTTC.

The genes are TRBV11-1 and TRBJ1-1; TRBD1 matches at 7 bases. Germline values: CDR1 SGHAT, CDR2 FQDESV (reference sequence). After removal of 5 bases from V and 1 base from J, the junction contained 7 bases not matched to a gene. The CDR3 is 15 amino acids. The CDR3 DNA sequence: TGTGCCAGCAGCACCCGGGACAGAGGGAACACTGAAGCTTTCTTT. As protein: CASSTRDRGNTEAFF.

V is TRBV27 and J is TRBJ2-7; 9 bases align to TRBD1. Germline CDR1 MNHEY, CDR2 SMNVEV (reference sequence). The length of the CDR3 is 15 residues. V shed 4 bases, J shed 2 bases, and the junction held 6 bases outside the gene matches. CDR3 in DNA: TGTGCCAGCAGTTGGGACAGGGAAGGCCCCTACGAGCAGTACTTC. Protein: CASSWDREGPYEQYF.

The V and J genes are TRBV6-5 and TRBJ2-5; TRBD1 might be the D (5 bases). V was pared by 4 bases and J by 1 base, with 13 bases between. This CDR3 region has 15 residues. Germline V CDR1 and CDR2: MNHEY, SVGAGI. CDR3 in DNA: TGTGCCAGCAGTTCCCCGACAGTCATCCAAGAGACCCAGTACTTC. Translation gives CASSSPTVIQETQYF.

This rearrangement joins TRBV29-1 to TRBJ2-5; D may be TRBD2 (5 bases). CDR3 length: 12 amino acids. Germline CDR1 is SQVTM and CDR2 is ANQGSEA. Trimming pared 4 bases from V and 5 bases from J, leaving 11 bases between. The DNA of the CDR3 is TGCAGCGTTGGGCGGGCGCGGGAGACCCAGTACTTC. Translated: CSVGRARETQYF.

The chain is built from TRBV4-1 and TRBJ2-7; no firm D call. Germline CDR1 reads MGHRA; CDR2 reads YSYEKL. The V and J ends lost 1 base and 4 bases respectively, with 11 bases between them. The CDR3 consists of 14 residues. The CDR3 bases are TGCGCCAGCAGCCAAGGAACAGCCCCGTACGAGCAGTACTTC. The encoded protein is CASSQGTAPYEQYF.

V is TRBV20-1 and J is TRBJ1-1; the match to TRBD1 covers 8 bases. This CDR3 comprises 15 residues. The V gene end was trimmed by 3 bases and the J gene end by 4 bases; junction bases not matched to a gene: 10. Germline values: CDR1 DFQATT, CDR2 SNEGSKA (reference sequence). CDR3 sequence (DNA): TGCAGTGCTAGTGACCCTGGACAGGGCACCACTGAAGCTTTCTTT. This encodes CSASDPGQGTTEAFF.

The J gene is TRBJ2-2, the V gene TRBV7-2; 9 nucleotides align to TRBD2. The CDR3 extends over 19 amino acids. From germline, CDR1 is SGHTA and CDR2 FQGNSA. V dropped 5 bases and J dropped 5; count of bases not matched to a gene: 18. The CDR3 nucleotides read TGTGCCAGCAGCCCGGGTAGCGGGGGCCGTACGACAATTACCGGGGAGCTGTTTTTT. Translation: CASSPGSGGRTTITGELFF.

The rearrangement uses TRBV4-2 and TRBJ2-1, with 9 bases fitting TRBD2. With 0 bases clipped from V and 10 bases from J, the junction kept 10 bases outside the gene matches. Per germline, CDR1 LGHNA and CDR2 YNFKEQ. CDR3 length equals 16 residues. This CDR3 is CASSQEGLAGLGEQFF. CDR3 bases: TGTGCCAGCAGCCAAGAAGGGCTAGCGGGATTAGGGGAGCAGTTCTTC.

The CDR3 coding sequence is TGTGCCAGCAGCCAAAAGGGGATTCGCGAGCAGTACTTC. It translates to CASSQKGIREQYF. The rearrangement uses TRBV3-1 (or the pseudogene TRBV3-2) and TRBJ2-7, with a possible D match to TRBD1 (5 bases). This CDR3 has 13 amino acids. Trimming took off 2 bases at V and 6 bases at J, with 11 bases between the two ends. Germline V gene data show CDR1 as LGHDT and CDR2 as YNNKEL (reference sequence).

CDR3 DNA sequence: TGTGCCACTGAACAGGGGGATGGTGGTGGTCAGCCCCAGCATTTT. Encoded protein: CATEQGDGGGQPQHF. The chain uses TRBV15 and TRBJ1-5, with 8 bases aligning to TRBD1. V dropped 9 bases and J dropped 6; count of bases not matched to a gene: 13. Germline CDR1 LNHNV, CDR2 YYDKDF (reference sequence). The length of the CDR3 is 15 residues.

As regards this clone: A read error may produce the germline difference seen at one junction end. The CDR3 here is CASSLGGRDWQLQHF. The CDR3 DNA sequence: TGTGCCAGCAGCTTAGGAGGGAGGGACTGGCAGCTCCAGCATTTT. This chain connects TRBV7-2 to TRBJ1-5, with D perhaps TRBD1 (5 bases). This CDR3 contains 15 residues. Germline V gene sequence: CDR1 SGHTA, CDR2 FQGNSA.

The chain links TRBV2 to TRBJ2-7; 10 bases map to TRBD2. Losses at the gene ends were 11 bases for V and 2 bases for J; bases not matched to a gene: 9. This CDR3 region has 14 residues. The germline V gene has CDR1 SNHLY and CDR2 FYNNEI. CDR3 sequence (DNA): TGTGCCTCCTTGGGGAGCGGGGGGGCCTACGAGCAGTACTTC. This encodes CASLGSGGAYEQYF.

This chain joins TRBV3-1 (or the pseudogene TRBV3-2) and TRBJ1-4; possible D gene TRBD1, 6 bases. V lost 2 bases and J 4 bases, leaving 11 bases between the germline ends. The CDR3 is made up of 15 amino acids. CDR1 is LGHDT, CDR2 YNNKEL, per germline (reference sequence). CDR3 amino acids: CASSQNTGHNEKLFF. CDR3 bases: TGTGCCAGCAGCCAAAATACAGGGCATAATGAAAAACTGTTTTTT.

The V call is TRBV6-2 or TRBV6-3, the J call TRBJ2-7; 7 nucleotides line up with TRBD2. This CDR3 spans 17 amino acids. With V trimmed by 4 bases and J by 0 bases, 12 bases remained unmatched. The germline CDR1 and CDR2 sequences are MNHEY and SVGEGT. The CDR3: CASSSHSSGISSYEQYV. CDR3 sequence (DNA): TGTGCCAGCAGTTCTCACTCTAGCGGAATTAGCTCCTACGAGCAGTACGTC.

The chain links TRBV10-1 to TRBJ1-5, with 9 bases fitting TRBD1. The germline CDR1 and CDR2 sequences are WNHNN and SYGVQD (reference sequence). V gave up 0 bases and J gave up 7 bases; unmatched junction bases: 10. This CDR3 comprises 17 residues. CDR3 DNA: TGCGCCAGCAGTGAGTCGGGGGACAGGGAAAGGGGGCAGCCCCAGCATTTT. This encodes CASSESGDRERGQPQHF.

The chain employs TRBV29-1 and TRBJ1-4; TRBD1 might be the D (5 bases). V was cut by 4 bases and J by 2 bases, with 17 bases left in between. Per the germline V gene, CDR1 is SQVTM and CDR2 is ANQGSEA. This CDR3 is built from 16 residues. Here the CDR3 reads CSVGGTGDLTNEKLFF. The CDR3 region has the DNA TGCAGCGTTGGAGGTACAGGCGATTTGACTAATGAAAAACTGTTTTTT.

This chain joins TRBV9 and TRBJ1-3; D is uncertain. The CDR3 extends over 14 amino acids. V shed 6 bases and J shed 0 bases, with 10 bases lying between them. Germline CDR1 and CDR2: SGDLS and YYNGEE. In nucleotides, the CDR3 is TGTGCCAGCAAGGCAGGCCCCTCTGGAAACACCATATATTTT. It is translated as CASKAGPSGNTIYF.

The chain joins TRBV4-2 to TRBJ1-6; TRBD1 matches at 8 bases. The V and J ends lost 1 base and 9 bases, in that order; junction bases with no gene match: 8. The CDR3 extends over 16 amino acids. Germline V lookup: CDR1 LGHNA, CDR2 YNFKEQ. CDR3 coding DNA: TGTGCCAGCAGCCAAGCGGCAGGGGGCCTCACTTCACCCCTCCACTTT. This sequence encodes CASSQAAGGLTSPLHF.